Listed here are 26 T cell receptor beta chains from one sample, sequenced in a study of CD8+ T cells in alopecia areata. Once RNA had been extracted, it was reverse transcribed into cDNA to act as the sequencing template. Method: immunoSEQ multiplex PCR; TCRdb's copy keeps in-frame clones and lacks some. The profile covers over 100,000 clones, with about 50% appearing a single time and roughly a sixth taken by the ten largest. Specimen: CD8+ T cells sorted from blood, collected at week 0. Receptors originate from a human donor with alopecia areata.

The chain employs TRBV15 and TRBJ2-1; possibly TRBD2 for D (6 bases). V was trimmed by 1 base and J by 0 bases, leaving 16 bases between them. Germline V CDR1 and CDR2: LNHNV, YYDKDF (reference sequence). The length of the CDR3 is 18 residues. CDR3 DNA sequence: TGTGCCACCAGCAGAGGGCGGGAACTGGACTACTCCTACAATGAGCAGTTCTTC. The encoded protein is CATSRGRELDYSYNEQFF.

The genes are TRBV13 and TRBJ2-5; weak D call: TRBD2 (6 bases). CDR1 and CDR2 from the germline V gene are PRHDT and FYEKMQ (reference sequence). The V end was cut by 8 bases, the J end by 5 bases, with 15 bases between. The CDR3 contains 13 residues. CDR3 DNA: TGTGCCAGCCGGGAGTGGGGTGTGGAGACCCAGTACTTC. Its translation: CASREWGVETQYF.

The chain couples TRBV7-8 to TRBJ2-5; D not resolved. The CDR3 runs to 11 residues. Germline-derived CDR1 and CDR2 are SGHVS and FQNEAQ. Trimming took off 6 bases at V and 5 bases at J, with 7 bases between the two ends. CDR3 residues: CASSLIETQYF. The CDR3 DNA reads TGTGCCAGCAGTCTAATTGAGACCCAGTACTTC.

The chain couples TRBV9 to TRBJ1-1, with TRBD1 matching over 7 bases. This CDR3 comprises 12 residues. Germline V CDR1 and CDR2: SGDLS, YYNGEE. The junction had 8 bases not matched to a gene; V was cut back by 5 bases and J by 10 bases. The CDR3 loop is CASSSTGEIAFF. CDR3 bases: TGTGCCAGCAGTTCCACAGGGGAGATAGCTTTCTTT.

The chain employs TRBV30 and TRBJ1-6, with D possibly being TRBD1 (6 bases). The germline V and J ends were trimmed by 4 bases and 4 bases, with 17 bases remaining between them. CDR3 size: 16 residues. The germline CDR1 and CDR2 sequences are GTSNPN and SVGIG (reference sequence). The CDR3 loop is CAWITQGPDYNSPLHF. The CDR3 bases are TGTGCCTGGATCACCCAGGGGCCGGATTATAATTCACCCCTCCACTTT. The whole variable domain, filled in from reference TRBV30 and TRBJ1-6, reads SQTIHQWPATLVQPVGSPLSLECTVEGTSNPNLYWYRQAAGRGLQLLFYSVGIGQISSEVPQNLSASRPQDRQFILSSKKLLLSDSGFYLCAWITQGPDYNSPLHFGNGTRLTVT.

This clone came up a few times. This rearrangement joins TRBV19 to TRBJ2-3, with D perhaps TRBD2 (5 bases). With 8 bases removed from V and 1 base from J, the gap between germline ends came to 16 bases. The germline CDR1 and CDR2 sequences are LNHDA and SQIVND (reference sequence). The CDR3 has 15 residues. CDR3 region: CASSPGPGGTDTQYF. The CDR3 coding sequence is TGTGCCAGTTCCCCGGGCCCCGGGGGCACAGATACGCAGTATTTT.

This clone was observed a handful of times. This chain links TRBV11-2 with TRBJ1-6; no clear D. With 5 bases removed from V and 7 bases from J, the gap between germline ends came to 18 bases. CDR1 SGHAT and CDR2 FQNNGV come from the germline V gene. This CDR3 has 16 amino acids. CDR3 sequence reads: CASSMSGPNRNSPLHF. The CDR3 DNA is TGTGCCAGCAGCATGAGTGGCCCGAACAGAAATTCACCCCTCCACTTT.

The chain joins TRBV5-6 to TRBJ2-6; no clear D gene. V dropped 5 bases and J dropped 0 bases, with 15 bases sitting between them. The CDR3 length is 17 residues. The germline V gene encodes CDR1 SGHDT and CDR2 YYEEEE. CDR3 sequence reads: CASRTEHRPSGANVLTF. CDR3 sequence (DNA): TGTGCCAGCAGGACGGAGCACCGACCCTCTGGGGCCAACGTCCTGACTTTC.

This chain connects TRBV2 to TRBJ2-5; tentatively, D is TRBD2 (5 bases). Germline lookup yields CDR1 SNHLY and CDR2 FYNNEI. V gave up 4 bases and J gave up 0 bases, with 24 bases separating them. The CDR3 contains 19 residues. CDR3 protein: CASSVVGSVETQYQETQYF. The DNA of the CDR3 is TGTGCCAGCAGTGTCGTGGGGAGTGTAGAAACACAGTACCAAGAGACCCAGTACTTC.

A remark on this clone: The germline gene is not matched at one end of the junction; a read error may be the cause. The chain combines TRBV19 with TRBJ1-5; D gene ambiguous. In germline, CDR1 is LNHDA, CDR2 SQIVND (reference sequence). This CDR3 comprises 14 residues. This chain's CDR3 is CASTPRASNQPQHF. The CDR3 region has the DNA TGTGCTAGTACCCCCCGGGCTAGCAATCAGCCCCAGCATTTT.

This chain connects TRBV27 to TRBJ2-3; D uncertain. Germline loops: CDR1 MNHEY, CDR2 SMNVEV (reference sequence). V was cut by 3 bases and J by 7 bases, with 11 bases left in between. The CDR3 runs to 13 residues. CDR3 DNA sequence: TGTGCCAGCAGTTTTGTAAGGGATAATACGCAGTATTTT. This encodes CASSFVRDNTQYF.

This clone was found a few times. The V gene is TRBV30, the J gene TRBJ2-5, with 9 positions matching TRBD1. CDR3 size: 12 residues. V gave up 2 bases and J gave up 10 bases; unmatched junction bases: 5. CDR1 and CDR2 (germline): GTSNPN, SVGIG (reference sequence). CDR3 sequence: CAWSWTGADQYF. CDR3 in DNA: TGTGCCTGGAGTTGGACAGGGGCGGACCAGTACTTC.

This chain links TRBV25-1 with TRBJ1-1; 7 bases agree with TRBD1. Germline loops: CDR1 MGHDK, CDR2 SYGVNS. Losses at the gene ends were 6 bases for V and 4 bases for J; bases not matched to a gene: 8. CDR3 length: 14 amino acids. In DNA form, the CDR3 reads TGTGCCAGCAGAAGACAGGGTGGATCCACTGAAGCTTTCTTT. As protein: CASRRQGGSTEAFF.

The rearrangement joins TRBV29-1 to TRBJ1-1; D is unclear. Germline V lookup: CDR1 SQVTM, CDR2 ANQGSEA. This CDR3 spans 10 amino acids. Trimming took off 4 bases at V and 6 bases at J, with 6 bases between the two ends. CDR3 sequence: CSVVGSEAFF. In nucleotides, the CDR3 is TGCAGCGTTGTGGGCTCTGAAGCTTTCTTT.

A word on this clone: The same CDR3 is also encoded by other DNA sequences in this sample. This chain joins TRBV5-4 and TRBJ2-2; D unclear. Trimming left V 1 base short and J 0 bases short, with 7 bases between. Germline V gives CDR1 SGHNT, CDR2 YYREEE (reference sequence). CDR3 length equals 15 residues. The CDR3 is CASSLKGSNTGELFF. Here the CDR3 DNA reads TGTGCCAGCAGCTTGAAGGGTTCGAACACCGGGGAGCTGTTTTTT.

This clone has just a few counts. This may stem from a read error, because a much larger clone lies one nucleotide away. The same CDR3 is also encoded by other DNA sequences in this sample. The V call is TRBV6-6, the J call TRBJ1-1, with a possible D match to TRBD1 (5 bases). CDR3 length equals 12 residues. The germline V gene encodes CDR1 MNHNY and CDR2 SVGAGI (reference sequence). V lost 7 bases and J 1 base, leaving 7 bases between the germline ends. CDR3: CASNQGNTEAFF. Written as DNA, the CDR3 is TGTGCCAGCAATCAGGGGAACACTGAAGCTTTCTTT.

The V gene is TRBV7-6, the J gene TRBJ2-1; D is perhaps TRBD1 or TRBD2 (5 bases each). The CDR3 runs to 16 residues. Germline V CDR1 and CDR2: SGHVS, FNYEAQ. The V and J ends lost 3 bases and 0 bases respectively, with 12 bases between them. This CDR3 is CASSLGVTISYNEQFF. The CDR3 DNA sequence: TGTGCCAGCAGCTTGGGGGTTACAATCTCCTACAATGAGCAGTTCTTC.

Only a few counts were recorded for this clone. This chain joins TRBV5-6 and TRBJ1-2; D is unclear. V gave up 1 base and J gave up 2 bases, with 6 bases separating them. This CDR3 is 13 amino acids long. The germline gives CDR1 SGHDT, CDR2 YYEEEE. This chain's CDR3 is CASSLWENYGYTF. The CDR3 DNA reads TGTGCCAGCAGCTTGTGGGAGAACTATGGCTACACCTTC.

The chain uses TRBV30 and TRBJ2-5, with a tentative D call TRBD2 (7 bases). Trimming stripped 4 bases from V and 4 bases from J, with 13 bases between. The germline CDR1 and CDR2 sequences are GTSNPN and SVGIG (reference sequence). The CDR3 is made up of 13 amino acids. The CDR3 region has the DNA TGTGCCTGGAACGGGGGGCCAGGAGAGACCCAGTACTTC. This gives the protein CAWNGGPGETQYF. Full variable domain (rest looked up from reference TRBV30 and TRBJ2-5): SQTIHQWPATLVQPVGSPLSLECTVEGTSNPNLYWYRQAAGRGLQLLFYSVGIGQISSEVPQNLSASRPQDRQFILSSKKLLLSDSGFYLCAWNGGPGETQYFGPGTRLLVL.

The chain couples TRBV30 to TRBJ1-1; D possibly corresponds to TRBD1 (5 bases). V dropped 0 bases and J dropped 4 bases, with 21 bases sitting between them. CDR1 is GTSNPN, CDR2 SVGIG, per germline (reference sequence). This CDR3 spans 17 amino acids. The CDR3 sequence: CAWSVTRVEGPGTEAFF. CDR3 nucleotides: TGTGCCTGGAGTGTAACGCGTGTTGAGGGGCCAGGCACTGAAGCTTTCTTT.

V gene TRBV4-1 combines with J gene TRBJ1-1; TRBD1 matches 7 bases. The CDR3 loop spans 15 amino acids. Germline CDR1 and CDR2: MGHRA and YSYEKL. The ends lost 2 bases at V and 3 bases at J; junction bases unmatched: 6. In DNA form, the CDR3 reads TGCGCCAGCAGCCAACTACAGGGGTTGGACACTGAAGCTTTCTTT. Translated, it gives CASSQLQGLDTEAFF.

This chain connects TRBV7-3 to TRBJ2-1; 8 nucleotides match TRBD2. The CDR3 sequence is 15 residues long. Germline CDR1 and CDR2: SGHTA and FQGTGA. Unmatched junction bases numbered 4, after V lost 5 bases and J lost 1 base. CDR3 loop: CASSPSGGSYNEQFF. The CDR3 coding sequence is TGTGCCAGCAGCCCAAGCGGGGGATCCTACAATGAGCAGTTCTTC.

This clone was recorded a few times. The genes are TRBV6-1 and TRBJ2-1; 10 bases align to TRBD2. CDR3 length equals 15 residues. CDR1 is MNHNS, CDR2 SASEGT, per germline. V lost 0 bases to trimming and J lost 8 bases; unmatched junction nucleotides: 4. The CDR3 loop reads CASSEAAGGPDEQFF. The DNA of the CDR3 is TGTGCCAGCAGTGAAGCAGCGGGGGGGCCCGATGAGCAGTTCTTC.

The J gene is TRBJ2-7, the V gene TRBV27; TRBD2 aligns across 10 bases. Germline CDR1 MNHEY, CDR2 SMNVEV (reference sequence). V gave up 4 bases and J gave up 3 bases; unmatched junction bases: 9. The CDR3 extends over 16 amino acids. Here the CDR3 DNA reads TGTGCCAGCAGTTCCCCCGGAGCGGGGGGGTTCTACGAGCAGTACTTC. Translation gives CASSSPGAGGFYEQYF.

This chain joins TRBV4-1 and TRBJ2-1, with TRBD2 identical over 11 bases. Germline V CDR1 and CDR2: MGHRA, YSYEKL. V was pared by 0 bases and J by 10 bases, with 8 bases of the junction left unmatched. This CDR3 has 16 residues. This CDR3 reads CASSQDLSGGAREQFF. CDR3 bases: TGCGCCAGCAGCCAAGATCTTAGCGGGGGGGCCCGGGAGCAGTTCTTC.

This chain joins TRBV30 and TRBJ2-1; 7 nucleotides agree with TRBD1. V dropped 2 bases and J dropped 1; count of bases not matched to a gene: 8. CDR1 and CDR2 from the germline V gene are GTSNPN and SVGIG (reference sequence). This CDR3 is 16 amino acids long. The CDR3, as DNA: TGTGCCTGGAGTACTCCCGGGACAGAGTCCTACAATGAGCAGTTCTTC. It is translated as CAWSTPGTESYNEQFF.